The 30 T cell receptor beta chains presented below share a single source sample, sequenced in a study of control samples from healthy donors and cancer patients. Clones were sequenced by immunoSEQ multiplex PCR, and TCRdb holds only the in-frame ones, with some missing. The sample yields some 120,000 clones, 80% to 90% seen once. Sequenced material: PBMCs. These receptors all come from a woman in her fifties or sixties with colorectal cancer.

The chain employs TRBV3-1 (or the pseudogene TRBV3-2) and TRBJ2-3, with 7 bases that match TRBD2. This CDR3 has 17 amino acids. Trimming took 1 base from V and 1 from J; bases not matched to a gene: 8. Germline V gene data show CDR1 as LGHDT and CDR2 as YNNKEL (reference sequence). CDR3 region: CASSQASTSPGTDTQYF. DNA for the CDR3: TGTGCCAGCAGCCAAGCGTCGACTAGCCCGGGCACAGATACGCAGTATTTT.

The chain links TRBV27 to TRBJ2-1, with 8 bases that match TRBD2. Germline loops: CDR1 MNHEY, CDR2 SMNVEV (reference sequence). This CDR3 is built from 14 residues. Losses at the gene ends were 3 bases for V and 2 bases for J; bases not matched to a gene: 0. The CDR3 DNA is TGTGCCAGCAGTTTCGGGGGGGCCTACAATGAGCAGTTCTTC. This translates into CASSFGGAYNEQFF.

The CDR3 loop is CSASGTGGVDYGYTF. For the CDR3, the DNA is TGCAGTGCTAGTGGGACAGGGGGGGTAGACTATGGCTACACCTTC. The V gene is TRBV20-1, the J gene TRBJ1-2, with 11 bases that match TRBD1. Germline V gives CDR1 DFQATT, CDR2 SNEGSKA (reference sequence). The J segment lost 3 bases and the V segment lost 3 bases, leaving 6 bases of the junction unmatched. The CDR3 is made up of 15 amino acids.

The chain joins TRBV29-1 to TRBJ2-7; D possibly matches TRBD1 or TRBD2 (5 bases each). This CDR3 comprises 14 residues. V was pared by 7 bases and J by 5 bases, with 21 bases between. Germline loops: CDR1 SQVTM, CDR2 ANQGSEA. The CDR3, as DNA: TGCAGCGCCGGGTGGGGGTCAGGTTCCCACGAGCAGTACTTC. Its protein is CSAGWGSGSHEQYF.

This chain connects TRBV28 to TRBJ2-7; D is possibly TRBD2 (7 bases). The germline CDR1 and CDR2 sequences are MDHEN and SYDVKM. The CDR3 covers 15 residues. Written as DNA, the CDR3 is TGTGCGGCGGCAGGGGTGCCGGGCGGGAGCAACGAGCAGTACTTC. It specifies CAAAGVPGGSNEQYF.

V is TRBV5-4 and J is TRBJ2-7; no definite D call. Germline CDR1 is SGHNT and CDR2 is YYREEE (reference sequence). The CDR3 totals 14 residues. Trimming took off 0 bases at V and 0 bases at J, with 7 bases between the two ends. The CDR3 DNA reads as TGTGCCAGCAGCTTGGACTTAATCTCCTACGAGCAGTACTTC. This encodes CASSLDLISYEQYF.

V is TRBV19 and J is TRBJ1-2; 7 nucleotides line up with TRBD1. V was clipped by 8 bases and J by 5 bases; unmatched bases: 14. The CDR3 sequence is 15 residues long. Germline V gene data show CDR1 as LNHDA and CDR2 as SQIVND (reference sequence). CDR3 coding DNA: TGTGCCAGTCGGGGCATCGACAGGGCAGAGTATGGCTACACCTTC. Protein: CASRGIDRAEYGYTF.

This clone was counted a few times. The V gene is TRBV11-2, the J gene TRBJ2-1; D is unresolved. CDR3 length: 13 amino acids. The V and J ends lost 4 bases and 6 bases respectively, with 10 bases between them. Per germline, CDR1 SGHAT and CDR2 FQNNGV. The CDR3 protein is CASSSGPANEQFF. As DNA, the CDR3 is TGTGCCAGCAGCTCCGGACCTGCCAATGAGCAGTTCTTC.

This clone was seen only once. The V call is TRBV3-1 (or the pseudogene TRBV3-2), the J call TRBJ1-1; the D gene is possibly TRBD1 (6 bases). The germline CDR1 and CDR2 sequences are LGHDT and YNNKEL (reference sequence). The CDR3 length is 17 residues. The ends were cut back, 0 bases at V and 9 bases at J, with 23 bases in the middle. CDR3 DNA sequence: TGTGCCAGCAGCCAAGATCAGGCAATCGGACAGTCGGGAAAAGCTTTCTTT. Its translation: CASSQDQAIGQSGKAFF.

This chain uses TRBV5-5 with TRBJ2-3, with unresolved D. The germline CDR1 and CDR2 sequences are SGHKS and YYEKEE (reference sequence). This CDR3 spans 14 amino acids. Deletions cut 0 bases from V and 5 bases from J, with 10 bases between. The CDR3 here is CASSLEGFGDTQYF. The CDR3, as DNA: TGTGCCAGCAGCTTGGAAGGGTTTGGAGATACGCAGTATTTT.

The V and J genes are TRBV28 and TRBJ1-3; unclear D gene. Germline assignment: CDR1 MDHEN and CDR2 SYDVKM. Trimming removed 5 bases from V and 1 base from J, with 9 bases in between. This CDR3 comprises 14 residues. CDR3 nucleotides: TGTGCCAGCAGTGGCCCCGAATCTGGAAACACCATATATTTT. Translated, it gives CASSGPESGNTIYF.

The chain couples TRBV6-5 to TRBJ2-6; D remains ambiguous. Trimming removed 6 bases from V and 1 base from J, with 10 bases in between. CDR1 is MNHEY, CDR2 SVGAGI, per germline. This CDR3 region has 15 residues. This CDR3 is CASSFAFSGANVLTF. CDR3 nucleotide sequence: TGTGCCAGCAGCTTCGCATTTTCTGGGGCCAACGTCCTGACTTTC.

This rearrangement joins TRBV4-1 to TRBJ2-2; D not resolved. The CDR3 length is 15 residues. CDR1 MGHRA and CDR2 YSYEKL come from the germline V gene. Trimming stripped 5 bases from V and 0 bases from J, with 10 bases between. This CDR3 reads CASSSPAANTGELFF. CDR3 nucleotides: TGCGCCAGCAGCTCTCCTGCCGCGAACACCGGGGAGCTGTTTTTT.

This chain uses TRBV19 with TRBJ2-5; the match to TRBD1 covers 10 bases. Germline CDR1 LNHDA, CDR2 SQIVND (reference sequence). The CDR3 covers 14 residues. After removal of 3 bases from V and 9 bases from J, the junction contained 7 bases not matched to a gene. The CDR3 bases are TGTGCCAGTAGTATCAAAGGGACAGGGGAGGCCCAGTACTTC. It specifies CASSIKGTGEAQYF.

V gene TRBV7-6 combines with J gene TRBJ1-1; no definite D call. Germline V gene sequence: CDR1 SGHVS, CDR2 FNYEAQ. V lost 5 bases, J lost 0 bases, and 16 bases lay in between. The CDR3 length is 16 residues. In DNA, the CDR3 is TGTGCCAGCAGCACGCTCGGTTCAATGATGAACACTGAAGCTTTCTTT. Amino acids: CASSTLGSMMNTEAFF.

The CDR3: CASSLQVRSGNTIYF. Written as DNA, the CDR3 is TGTGCCAGCAGCCTACAGGTTCGCTCTGGAAACACCATATATTTT. The chain links TRBV2 to TRBJ1-3; D might be TRBD1 (5 bases). The CDR3 spans 15 residues. V gave up 6 bases and J gave up 0 bases, with 12 bases separating them. CDR1 SNHLY and CDR2 FYNNEI come from the germline V gene. The entire variable domain, with the rest obtained from reference TRBV2 and TRBJ1-3, is as follows: EPEVTQTPSHQVTQMGQEVILRCVPISNHLYFYWYRQILGQKVEFLVSFYNNEISEKSEIFDDQFSVERPDGSNFTLKIRSTKLEDSAMYFCASSLQVRSGNTIYFGEGSWLTVV.

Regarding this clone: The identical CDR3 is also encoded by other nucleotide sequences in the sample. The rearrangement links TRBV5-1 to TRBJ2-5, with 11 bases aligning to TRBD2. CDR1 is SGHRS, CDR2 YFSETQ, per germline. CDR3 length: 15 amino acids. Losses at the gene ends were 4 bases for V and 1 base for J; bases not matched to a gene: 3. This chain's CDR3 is CASSPGTSGQETQYF. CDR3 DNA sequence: TGCGCCAGCAGCCCCGGGACTAGCGGCCAAGAGACCCAGTACTTC.

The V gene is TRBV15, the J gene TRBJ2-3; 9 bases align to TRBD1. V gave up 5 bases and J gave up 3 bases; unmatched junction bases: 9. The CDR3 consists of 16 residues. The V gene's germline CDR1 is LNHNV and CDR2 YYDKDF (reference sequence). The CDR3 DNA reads TGTGCCACCAGCTTTCGGGGGACAGGGAATACAGATACGCAGTATTTT. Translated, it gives CATSFRGTGNTDTQYF. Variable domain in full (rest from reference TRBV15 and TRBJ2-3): DAMVIQNPRYQVTQFGKPVTLSCSQTLNHNVMYWYQQKSSQAPKLLFHYYDKDFNNEADTPDNFQSRRPNTSFCFLDIRSPGLGDTAMYLCATSFRGTGNTDTQYFGPGTRLTVL.

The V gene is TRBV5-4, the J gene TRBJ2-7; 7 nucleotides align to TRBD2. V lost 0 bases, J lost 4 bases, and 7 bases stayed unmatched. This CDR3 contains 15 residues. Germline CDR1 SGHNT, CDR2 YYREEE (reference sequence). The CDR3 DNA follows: TGTGCCAGCAGCTTGGGCCGGGGGGACCGTTACGAGCAGTACTTC. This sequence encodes CASSLGRGDRYEQYF.

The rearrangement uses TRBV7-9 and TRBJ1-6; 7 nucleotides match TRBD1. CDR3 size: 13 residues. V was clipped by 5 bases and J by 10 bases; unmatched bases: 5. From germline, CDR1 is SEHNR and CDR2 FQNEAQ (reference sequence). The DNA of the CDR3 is TGTGCCAGCAGCACCGGACAGGAATCACCCCTCCACTTT. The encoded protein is CASSTGQESPLHF.

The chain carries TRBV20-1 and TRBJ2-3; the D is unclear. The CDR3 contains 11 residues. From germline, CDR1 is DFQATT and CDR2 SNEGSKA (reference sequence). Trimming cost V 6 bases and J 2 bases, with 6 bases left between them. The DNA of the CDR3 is TGCAGTGCCTGGAACACAGATACGCAGTATTTT. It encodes CSAWNTDTQYF.

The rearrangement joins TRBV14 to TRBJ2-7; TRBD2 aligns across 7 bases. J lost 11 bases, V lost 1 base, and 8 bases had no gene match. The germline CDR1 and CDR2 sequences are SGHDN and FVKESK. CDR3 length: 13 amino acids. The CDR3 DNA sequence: TGTGCCAGCAGCCAAGGTATAGGGAGGGATAAGTACTTC. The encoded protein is CASSQGIGRDKYF.

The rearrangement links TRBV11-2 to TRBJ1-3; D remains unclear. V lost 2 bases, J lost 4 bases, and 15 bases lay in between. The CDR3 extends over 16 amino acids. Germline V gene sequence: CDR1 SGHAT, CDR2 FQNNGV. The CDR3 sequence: CASSLRTESKGNTIYF. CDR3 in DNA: TGTGCCAGCAGCTTACGAACAGAGTCTAAGGGAAACACCATATATTTT. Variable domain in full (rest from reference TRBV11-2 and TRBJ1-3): EAGVAQSPRYKIIEKRQSVAFWCNPISGHATLYWYQQILGQGPKLLIQFQNNGVVDDSQLPKDRFSAERLKGVDSTLKIQPAKLEDSAVYLCASSLRTESKGNTIYFGEGSWLTVV.

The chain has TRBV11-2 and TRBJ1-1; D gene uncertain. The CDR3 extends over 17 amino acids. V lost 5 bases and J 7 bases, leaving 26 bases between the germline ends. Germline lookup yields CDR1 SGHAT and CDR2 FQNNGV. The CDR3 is CASSRIGPGWPLVEAFF. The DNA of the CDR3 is TGTGCCAGCAGCCGAATCGGGCCAGGCTGGCCCCTAGTTGAAGCTTTCTTT.

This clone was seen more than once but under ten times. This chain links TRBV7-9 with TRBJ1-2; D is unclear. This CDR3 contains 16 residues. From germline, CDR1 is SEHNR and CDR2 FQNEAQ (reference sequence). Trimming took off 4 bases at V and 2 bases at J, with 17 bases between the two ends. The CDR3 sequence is CASSSGPYSPNYGYTF. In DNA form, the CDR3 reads TGTGCCAGCAGCTCTGGGCCGTATTCCCCCAACTATGGCTACACCTTC.

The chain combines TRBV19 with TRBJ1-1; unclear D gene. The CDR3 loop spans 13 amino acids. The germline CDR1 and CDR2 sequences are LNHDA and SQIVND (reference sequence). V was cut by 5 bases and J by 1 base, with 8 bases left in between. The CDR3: CASSVISNTEAFF. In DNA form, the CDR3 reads TGTGCCAGTAGTGTGATTTCGAACACTGAAGCTTTCTTT.

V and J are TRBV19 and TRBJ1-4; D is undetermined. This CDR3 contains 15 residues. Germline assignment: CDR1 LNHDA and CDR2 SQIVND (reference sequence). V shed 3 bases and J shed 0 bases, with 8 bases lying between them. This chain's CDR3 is CASSISRATNEKLFF. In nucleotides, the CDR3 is TGTGCCAGTAGTATTAGCAGAGCAACTAATGAAAAACTGTTTTTT.

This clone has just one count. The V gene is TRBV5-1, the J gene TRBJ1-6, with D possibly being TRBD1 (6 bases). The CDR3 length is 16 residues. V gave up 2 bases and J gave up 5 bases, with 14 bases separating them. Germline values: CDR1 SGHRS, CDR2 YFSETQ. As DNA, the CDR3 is TGCGCCAGCAGCTTAAGGCAGGGGCCCAATAATTCACCCCTCCACTTT. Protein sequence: CASSLRQGPNNSPLHF.

In nucleotides, the CDR3 is TGTGCCAGCAGGACAGGTTTACGGGGACCACTTAACTATGGCTACACCTTC. Translated: CASRTGLRGPLNYGYTF. V is TRBV5-6 and J is TRBJ1-2, with D possibly being TRBD1 (6 bases). The CDR3 loop spans 17 amino acids. Germline-derived CDR1 and CDR2 are SGHDT and YYEEEE. Trimming took 5 bases from V and 1 from J, leaving 21 bases between them.

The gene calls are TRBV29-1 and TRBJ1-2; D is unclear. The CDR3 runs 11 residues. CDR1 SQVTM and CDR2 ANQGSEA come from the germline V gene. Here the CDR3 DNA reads TGCAGTGGGGAGGAGGTTTCGGGCTACACCTTC. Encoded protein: CSGEEVSGYTF.